This T cell receptor beta chain appears in the sequencing data of a study of OX40 agonist ivuxolimab in advanced cancers. Study in general: Previous treatment with anti-PD-1, anti-PD-L1 or anti-CTLA-4 therapy was allowed; 40% had received some.

Trimming stripped 6 bases from V and 1 base from J, with 7 bases between. Germline V gene data show CDR1 as SNHLY and CDR2 as FYNNEI. The CDR3 is 13 amino acids. Some clones are missing from TCRdb's copy, which holds only in-frame ones; the method was immunoSEQ multiplex PCR. Among tens of thousands of clones listed, 90% to 95% were seen once. Patients with autoimmune history or systemic immunosuppression were excluded. The sequence derives from an adult with an advanced solid tumor such as melanoma, head and neck, liver or kidney cancer. The chain uses TRBV2 and TRBJ1-5; possibly TRBD1 for D (6 bases). The specimen was CD4+ or CD8+ T cells sorted from blood, collected in a trial of the OX40 agonist ivuxolimab. The DNA for the CDR3 is TGTGCCAGCAGCAGGGGAAGCAATCAGCCCCAGCATTTT. Translated, it gives CASSRGSNQPQHF. Full variable domain (remainder filled in from reference TRBV2 and TRBJ1-5): EPEVTQTPSHQVTQMGQEVILRCVPISNHLYFYWYRQILGQKVEFLVSFYNNEISEKSEIFDDQFSVERPDGSNFTLKIRSTKLEDSAMYFCASSRGSNQPQHFGDGTRLSIL.